What follows are 10 T cell receptor beta chains derived from one specimen sequenced in a study of immune characterization of retroperitoneal liposarcoma. TCRdb reprocessed the PCR reads with MiXCR, giving one entry per CDR3 protein. This table holds 9,500 to 12,000 distinct CDR3 sequences, 27% found once. Sequencing was performed on tumor tissue. The receptor set was obtained from a female donor with retroperitoneal liposarcoma.

A few counts support this clonotype. The chain links TRBV11-2 to TRBJ1-2; 11 bases align to TRBD1. The CDR3 totals 15 residues. The V segment lost 5 bases and the J segment 4 bases; nucleotides outside the gene matches: 6. Per the germline V gene, CDR1 is SGHAT and CDR2 is FQNNGV. The CDR3 DNA reads TGTGCCAGCAGCCGGACAGGGGGCGGTTTCTATGGCTACACCTTC. This sequence encodes CASSRTGGGFYGYTF.

The rearrangement joins TRBV7-2 to TRBJ2-1; perhaps TRBD2 as D (6 bases). Germline V lookup: CDR1 SGHTA, CDR2 FQGNSA. This CDR3 spans 16 amino acids. V lost 1 base to trimming and J lost 13 bases, with 23 bases between them. The CDR3 region has the DNA TGTGCCAGCAGCTTAGACTTGTCTAGTGGCGGGAAGACCCAGTTCTTC. Its protein is CASSLDLSSGGKTQFF.

Comment on this clonotype: A clone one base away is much larger, so this may be a read error. The chain combines TRBV6-1 with TRBJ2-5; D gene unclear. Judging by the DNA end, TRBJ2-1 fits better; the J call may be wrong. This CDR3 contains 11 residues. CDR1 is MNHNS, CDR2 SASEGT, per germline. The CDR3 nucleotides read TGTGCCAGCAATGACCTGCGCGAGCAGTTCTTC. Translating it yields CASNDLREQFF.

By share, this clonotype counts as medium-sized. The chain has TRBV7-3 and TRBJ2-5, with D possibly being TRBD1 (6 bases). The V gene's germline CDR1 is SGHTA and CDR2 FQGTGA. There are 15 residues in the CDR3. V was shortened by 4 bases and J by 4 bases, with 16 bases between the two germline ends. The CDR3 loop is CASSWLGQQGETQYF. For the CDR3, the DNA is TGTGCCAGCAGCTGGTTAGGTCAACAGGGAGAGACCCAGTACTTC.

This chain connects TRBV6-1 to TRBJ2-4, with no clear D. Germline V gene sequence: CDR1 MNHNS, CDR2 SASEGT. CDR3 length equals 15 residues. V gave up 2 bases and J gave up 0 bases, with 8 bases separating them. The CDR3 is CASSESRRAKNIQYF. CDR3 nucleotides: TGTGCCAGCAGTGAAAGTCGGAGAGCCAAAAACATTCAGTACTTC.

V usage is TRBV27 and J usage is TRBJ2-1, with a possible D match to TRBD2 (5 bases). The assigned J gene may be wrong: the sequence end matches TRBJ2-7 better. Germline V gene sequence: CDR1 MNHEY, CDR2 SMNVEV (reference sequence). The CDR3 loop spans 13 amino acids. CDR3 nucleotide sequence: TGTGCCAGCAGTTTACTCCACGGGGACGAGCAGTACTTC. Its translation: CASSLLHGDEQYF.

This clonotype has only a few counts. The V call is TRBV6-1, the J call TRBJ2-1; no definite D call. The germline V gene has CDR1 MNHNS and CDR2 SASEGT. The CDR3 extends over 12 amino acids. Between the trimmed V and J ends, which lost 8 bases and 10 bases, there was a span of 15 bases. Here the CDR3 DNA reads TGTGCCAGCCAAAGGCCCCCTTACGAGCAGTTCTTC. The encoded protein is CASQRPPYEQFF.

This clonotype appeared a few times. This CDR3 is CASSVGLRNTDTQYF. CDR3 nucleotides: TGTGCCAGCAGTGTCGGCCTTAGGAACACAGATACGCAGTATTTT. This chain joins TRBV6-1 and TRBJ2-3; D call uncertain. There are 15 residues in the CDR3. Germline V gene lookup returns CDR1 MNHNS and CDR2 SASEGT. Trimming stripped 4 bases from V and 2 bases from J, with 13 bases between.

In its sample, this clonotype was seen many times. The genes are TRBV6-1 and TRBJ2-1; D gene uncertain. The CDR3 contains 13 residues. Germline CDR1 is MNHNS and CDR2 is SASEGT. The ends were cut back, 3 bases at V and 10 bases at J, with 13 bases in the middle. CDR3 sequence: CASSEGQTYEQFF. In nucleotides, the CDR3 is TGTGCCAGCAGTGAGGGTCAGACCTACGAGCAGTTCTTC.

This clonotype rates as medium-sized. This chain uses TRBV6-1 with TRBJ2-1; D is perhaps TRBD1 or TRBD2 (5 bases each). The J call is uncertain, as TRBJ2-7 better fits the DNA end. Germline CDR1 and CDR2: MNHNS and SASEGT. This CDR3 has 12 amino acids. The CDR3 sequence: CASSRDPGEQYF. DNA of the CDR3: TGTGCCAGCAGCAGGGACCCAGGCGAGCAGTACTTC.